Listed below are T cell receptor beta chains from one sample, sequenced in a study of CD8 T cells in Susac syndrome. TCRdb re-called the immunoSEQ multiplex PCR reads with MiXCR, one entry per CDR3 protein. The data contain fewer than 200,000 distinct CDR3 sequences, roughly 95% of them singletons. Specimen: CD4+ T cells from PBMCs. The receptors were sampled from a human donor in good health. Each CDR3 is given with its conserved first and last residue. The order of the fields is CDR3 protein, CDR3 DNA, J gene, V gene, D gene, clone size. D genes are given only for firm matches. The listing skips clone size in some rows; elsewhere it reads once, few, many or a size class.

CDR3aa: CASSQDWLAGVQDQYF
CDR3nt: TGCGCCAGCAGCCAAGACTGGCTAGCGGGGGTTCAGGATCAGTACTTC
j_gene: TRBJ2-4
v_gene: TRBV4-3
d_gene: TRBD2
abundance: once

CDR3aa: CASSRQGALDSNQPQHF
CDR3nt: TGTGCCAGCAGCCGACAGGGGGCCTTGGATAGCAATCAGCCCCAGCATTTT
j_gene: TRBJ1-5
v_gene: TRBV27
d_gene: TRBD1
abundance: once

CDR3aa: CAWSPTGTGRSYEQYF
CDR3nt: TGTGCCTGGAGTCCTACCGGGACAGGTCGCTCCTACGAGCAGTACTTC
j_gene: TRBJ2-7
v_gene: TRBV30
d_gene: TRBD1
abundance: NA

CDR3aa: CASSPTSGPQFF
CDR3nt: TGCGCCAGCAGCCCTACTAGCGGACCTCAGTTCTTC
j_gene: TRBJ2-1
v_gene: TRBV5-1
d_gene: TRBD2
abundance: NA

CDR3aa: CSVVLGPGAFF
CDR3nt: TGCAGCGTTGTCCTGGGGCCCGGGGCTTTCTTT
j_gene: TRBJ1-1
v_gene: TRBV29-1
d_gene: NA
abundance: NA

CDR3aa: CASSGLQGPLEQYF
CDR3nt: TGTGCCAGCTCTGGTTTACAGGGGCCCCTCGAGCAGTACTTC
j_gene: TRBJ2-7
v_gene: TRBV18
d_gene: TRBD1
abundance: NA

CDR3aa: CASGQGYQETQYF
CDR3nt: TGTGCTAGTGGCCAAGGGTACCAAGAGACCCAGTACTTC
j_gene: TRBJ2-5
v_gene: TRBV12-5
d_gene: NA
abundance: NA

CDR3aa: CSATGDFQETQYF
CDR3nt: TGCAGCGCCACCGGGGACTTTCAAGAGACCCAGTACTTC
j_gene: TRBJ2-5
v_gene: TRBV29-1
d_gene: NA
abundance: NA

CDR3aa: CASSLGTSGSNEQYF
CDR3nt: TGTGCCAGCAGTCTCGGGACTAGCGGGAGCAACGAGCAGTACTTC
j_gene: TRBJ2-7
v_gene: TRBV3-1
d_gene: TRBD2
abundance: NA

CDR3aa: CASSLGILVGEQYF
CDR3nt: TGTGCCAGCAGCCTCGGGATCCTCGTCGGCGAGCAGTACTTC
j_gene: TRBJ2-7
v_gene: TRBV7-6
d_gene: NA
abundance: NA

CDR3aa: CASSWGQGKNNEQFF
CDR3nt: TGCGCCAGCAGCTGGGGACAGGGAAAAAACAATGAGCAGTTCTTC
j_gene: TRBJ2-1
v_gene: TRBV5-1
d_gene: TRBD1
abundance: NA

CDR3aa: CASRVRADTQYF
CDR3nt: TGTGCCAGCAGGGTACGAGCAGATACGCAGTATTTT
j_gene: TRBJ2-3
v_gene: TRBV6-6
d_gene: NA
abundance: once

CDR3aa: CSVAGARGYEQYF
CDR3nt: TGCAGCGTTGCGGGAGCCAGGGGATACGAGCAGTACTTC
j_gene: TRBJ2-7
v_gene: TRBV29-1
d_gene: NA
abundance: NA

CDR3aa: CASSQGDQPQHF
CDR3nt: TGTGCCAGCAGCCAGGGGGATCAGCCCCAGCATTTT
j_gene: TRBJ1-5
v_gene: TRBV3-1
d_gene: NA
abundance: NA

CDR3aa: CASSPNRSGRVYNEQFF
CDR3nt: TGTGCCAGCTCACCGAATCGCAGCGGGAGGGTCTACAATGAGCAGTTCTTC
j_gene: TRBJ2-1
v_gene: TRBV18
d_gene: TRBD2
abundance: NA

CDR3aa: CSAKRGGGTEAFF
CDR3nt: TGCAGCGCAAAGCGGGGGGGTGGTACTGAAGCTTTCTTT
j_gene: TRBJ1-1
v_gene: TRBV29-1
d_gene: NA
abundance: NA

CDR3aa: CASQGYSYNEQFF
CDR3nt: TGTGCCAGCCAGGGTTACTCCTACAATGAGCAGTTCTTC
j_gene: TRBJ2-1
v_gene: TRBV3-1
d_gene: NA
abundance: NA

CDR3aa: CASSRPGQGHEQYF
CDR3nt: TGTGCCAGCAGCCGTCCGGGACAGGGCCACGAGCAGTACTTC
j_gene: TRBJ2-7
v_gene: TRBV12-3/TRBV12-4
d_gene: TRBD1
abundance: NA

CDR3aa: CSVEVLLAGASDTQYF
CDR3nt: TGCAGCGTTGAAGTTCTTTTAGCGGGGGCTTCAGATACGCAGTATTTT
j_gene: TRBJ2-3
v_gene: TRBV29-1
d_gene: TRBD2
abundance: NA

CDR3aa: CSAEGRGNEKLFF
CDR3nt: TGCAGTGCGGAGGGAAGGGGTAATGAAAAACTGTTTTTT
j_gene: TRBJ1-4
v_gene: TRBV20-1
d_gene: NA
abundance: once

CDR3aa: CSSGTTNYGYTF
CDR3nt: TGCAGCTCCGGGACAACTAACTATGGCTACACCTTC
j_gene: TRBJ1-2
v_gene: TRBV29-1
d_gene: NA
abundance: NA

CDR3aa: CASSQFFGLAGEEETQYF
CDR3nt: TGCGCCAGCAGCCAGTTTTTCGGACTAGCGGGAGAGGAAGAGACCCAGTACTTC
j_gene: TRBJ2-5
v_gene: TRBV4-3
d_gene: TRBD2
abundance: once

CDR3aa: CASKPGGSSYEQYF
CDR3nt: TGTGCCAGCAAACCGGGCGGGAGCTCCTACGAGCAGTACTTC
j_gene: TRBJ2-7
v_gene: TRBV7-2
d_gene: TRBD2
abundance: NA

CDR3aa: CSAIDQGVYGYTF
CDR3nt: TGCAGTGCTATAGATCAGGGGGTCTATGGCTACACCTTC
j_gene: TRBJ1-2
v_gene: TRBV20-1
d_gene: TRBD1
abundance: once

CDR3aa: CASSPRGLYTDTQYF
CDR3nt: TGTGCCAGCAGTCCCAGGGGGCTGTACACAGATACGCAGTATTTT
j_gene: TRBJ2-3
v_gene: TRBV27
d_gene: TRBD1
abundance: NA

CDR3aa: CASSQTSGDNEQFF
CDR3nt: TGTGCCAGCAGCCAGACTAGCGGGGATAATGAGCAGTTCTTC
j_gene: TRBJ2-1
v_gene: TRBV7-9
d_gene: TRBD2
abundance: NA

CDR3aa: CATSEGDRTTGELFF
CDR3nt: TGTGCCACCAGTGAGGGGGACAGGACAACCGGGGAGCTGTTTTTT
j_gene: TRBJ2-2
v_gene: TRBV24-1
d_gene: TRBD1
abundance: NA

CDR3aa: CATSRGSSATYNEQFF
CDR3nt: TGTGCCACCAGCAGAGGATCTAGCGCCACGTACAATGAGCAGTTCTTC
j_gene: TRBJ2-1
v_gene: TRBV15
d_gene: NA
abundance: NA

CDR3aa: CSVGTSGSLTEQFF
CDR3nt: TGCAGCGTCGGGACTAGCGGGAGTCTTACTGAGCAGTTCTTC
j_gene: TRBJ2-1
v_gene: TRBV29-1
d_gene: TRBD2
abundance: NA

CDR3aa: CASSSITPRLAQYNEQFF
CDR3nt: TGTGCCAGCAGCTCAATTACCCCAAGGCTAGCGCAGTACAATGAGCAGTTCTTC
j_gene: TRBJ2-1
v_gene: TRBV7-8
d_gene: NA
abundance: NA

CDR3aa: CASKTSGTDTQYF
CDR3nt: TGTGCCAGCAAGACTAGCGGGACAGATACGCAGTATTTT
j_gene: TRBJ2-3
v_gene: TRBV28
d_gene: TRBD2
abundance: NA

CDR3aa: CSVDAGAREQYF
CDR3nt: TGCAGCGTTGACGCGGGAGCTAGAGAGCAGTACTTC
j_gene: TRBJ2-7
v_gene: TRBV29-1
d_gene: TRBD2
abundance: NA

CDR3aa: CSARVQQETQYF
CDR3nt: TGCAGTGCTAGAGTCCAGCAAGAGACCCAGTACTTC
j_gene: TRBJ2-5
v_gene: TRBV20-1
d_gene: NA
abundance: NA

CDR3aa: CASRATGTYEQYF
CDR3nt: TGTGCCAGCAGGGCGACAGGGACCTACGAGCAGTACTTC
j_gene: TRBJ2-7
v_gene: TRBV6-2/TRBV6-3
d_gene: TRBD1
abundance: NA

CDR3aa: CASSLRPETEAFF
CDR3nt: TGTGCCAGCAGCCTTCGACCGGAGACTGAAGCTTTCTTT
j_gene: TRBJ1-1
v_gene: TRBV9
d_gene: NA
abundance: NA

CDR3aa: CSARALGRKAGELFF
CDR3nt: TGCAGTGCTAGAGCTCTCGGGAGGAAGGCCGGGGAGCTGTTTTTT
j_gene: TRBJ2-2
v_gene: TRBV20-1
d_gene: TRBD2
abundance: once

CDR3aa: CASSFDRDGDEKLFF
CDR3nt: TGTGCCAGCAGCTTTGACAGGGATGGCGACGAAAAACTGTTTTTT
j_gene: TRBJ1-4
v_gene: TRBV7-2
d_gene: TRBD1
abundance: NA

CDR3aa: CASSRTGAEGANVLTF
CDR3nt: TGTGCCAGCAGCCGGACAGGGGCGGAAGGGGCCAACGTCCTGACTTTC
j_gene: TRBJ2-6
v_gene: TRBV5-6
d_gene: TRBD1
abundance: NA

CDR3aa: CSATGDGDEQYF
CDR3nt: TGCAGTGCTACAGGGGATGGGGACGAGCAGTACTTC
j_gene: TRBJ2-7
v_gene: TRBV20-1
d_gene: NA
abundance: NA

CDR3aa: CASKIATDYNEQFF
CDR3nt: TGTGCCAGCAAGATCGCCACAGATTACAATGAGCAGTTCTTC
j_gene: TRBJ2-1
v_gene: TRBV7-9
d_gene: NA
abundance: once

CDR3aa: CASSREDRVSF
CDR3nt: TGTGCCAGCAGCCGAGAGGACAGGGTGTCCTTC
j_gene: TRBJ2-1
v_gene: TRBV3-1
d_gene: TRBD1
abundance: NA

CDR3aa: CASSASASYYEQYF
CDR3nt: TGTGCCAGCAGTGCTTCAGCCTCTTACTACGAGCAGTACTTC
j_gene: TRBJ2-7
v_gene: TRBV12-3/TRBV12-4
d_gene: NA
abundance: NA

CDR3aa: CSVVGSGRYEQYF
CDR3nt: TGCAGCGTTGTCGGGTCGGGGCGTTACGAGCAGTACTTC
j_gene: TRBJ2-7
v_gene: TRBV29-1
d_gene: NA
abundance: NA

CDR3aa: CASRKEGVRETQYF
CDR3nt: TGTGCCAGTAGAAAGGAAGGTGTCCGAGAGACCCAGTACTTC
j_gene: TRBJ2-5
v_gene: TRBV19
d_gene: NA
abundance: NA

CDR3aa: CASSYSFATGPNQETQYF
CDR3nt: TGTGCCAGCAGTTACTCGTTCGCGACAGGCCCCAACCAAGAGACCCAGTACTTC
j_gene: TRBJ2-5
v_gene: TRBV6-2/TRBV6-3
d_gene: NA
abundance: NA

CDR3aa: CASSQGLRGRISYEQYF
CDR3nt: TGTGCCAGCAGCCAAGGCTTACGCGGACGAATCTCCTACGAGCAGTACTTC
j_gene: TRBJ2-7
v_gene: TRBV3-1
d_gene: NA
abundance: NA

CDR3aa: CASSRDRSDGYTF
CDR3nt: TGTGCCAGCAGCCGCGACAGGAGCGATGGCTACACCTTC
j_gene: TRBJ1-2
v_gene: TRBV28
d_gene: NA
abundance: NA

CDR3aa: CSALPGLAVNEQFF
CDR3nt: TGCAGTGCTTTACCGGGACTAGCGGTTAATGAGCAGTTCTTC
j_gene: TRBJ2-1
v_gene: TRBV20-1
d_gene: TRBD2
abundance: NA

CDR3aa: CSVGHHSGGNTIYF
CDR3nt: TGCAGCGTTGGACACCACTCGGGGGGAAACACCATATATTTT
j_gene: TRBJ1-3
v_gene: TRBV29-1
d_gene: NA
abundance: NA

CDR3aa: CASSFGTGPYEQYF
CDR3nt: TGTGCCAGCAGTTTCGGGACAGGCCCCTACGAGCAGTACTTC
j_gene: TRBJ2-7
v_gene: TRBV12-3/TRBV12-4
d_gene: TRBD1
abundance: NA

CDR3aa: CASSPGSEQYF
CDR3nt: TGTGCCAGCAGTCCAGGGTCCGAGCAGTACTTC
j_gene: TRBJ2-7
v_gene: TRBV28
d_gene: NA
abundance: NA

CDR3aa: CSVPGLVAVDTQYF
CDR3nt: TGCAGCGTTCCAGGACTAGTGGCGGTAGATACGCAGTATTTT
j_gene: TRBJ2-3
v_gene: TRBV29-1
d_gene: TRBD2
abundance: NA

CDR3aa: CASSLRREFPNEQFF
CDR3nt: TGTGCCAGCAGCTTAAGGCGGGAGTTTCCAAATGAGCAGTTCTTC
j_gene: TRBJ2-1
v_gene: TRBV7-3
d_gene: TRBD2
abundance: NA

CDR3aa: CASSLRDRVADTQYF
CDR3nt: TGCGCCAGCAGCCTGAGGGACAGGGTGGCAGATACGCAGTATTTT
j_gene: TRBJ2-3
v_gene: TRBV4-3
d_gene: TRBD1
abundance: NA

CDR3aa: CSAVGQNNQPQHF
CDR3nt: TGCAGTGCGGTTGGACAGAACAATCAGCCCCAGCATTTT
j_gene: TRBJ1-5
v_gene: TRBV20-1
d_gene: NA
abundance: NA